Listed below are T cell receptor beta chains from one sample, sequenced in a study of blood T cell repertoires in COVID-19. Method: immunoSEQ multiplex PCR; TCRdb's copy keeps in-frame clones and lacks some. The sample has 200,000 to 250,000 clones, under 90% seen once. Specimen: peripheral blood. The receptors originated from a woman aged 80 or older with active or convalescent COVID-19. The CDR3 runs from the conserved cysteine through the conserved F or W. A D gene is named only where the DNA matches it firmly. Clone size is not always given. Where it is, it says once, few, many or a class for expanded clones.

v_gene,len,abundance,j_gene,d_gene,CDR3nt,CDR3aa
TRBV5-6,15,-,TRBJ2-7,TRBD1,TGTGCCAGCAGCTTGGCTTACAGGGGGCAGGACGAGCAGTACTTC,CASSLAYRGQDEQYF
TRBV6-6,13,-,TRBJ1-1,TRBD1,TGTGCCAGCACCATATCAGGGGGCTGGGAGGCTTTCTTT,CASTISGGWEAFF
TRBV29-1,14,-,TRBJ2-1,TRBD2,TGCAGCGTGACTAGCGGGGGGCGGACCGATGAGCAGTTCTTC,CSVTSGGRTDEQFF
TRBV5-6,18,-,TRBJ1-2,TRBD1,TGTGCCAGCAGCTTGGTCGGGACAGGGGGAGAAACTAACTATGGCTACACCTTC,CASSLVGTGGETNYGYTF
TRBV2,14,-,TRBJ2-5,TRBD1,TGTGCCAGCAGTGGGGGGACAGTTCAAGAGACCCAGTACTTC,CASSGGTVQETQYF
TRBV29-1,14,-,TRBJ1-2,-,TGCAGCGTTGTAGTTTCGGGGACTTCGTATGGCTACACCTTC,CSVVVSGTSYGYTF
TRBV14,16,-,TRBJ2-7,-,TGTGCCAGCAGCCAAGAGGCTCAACAGGTTACCTACGAGCAGTACTTC,CASSQEAQQVTYEQYF
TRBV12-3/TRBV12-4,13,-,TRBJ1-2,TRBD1,TGTGCCAGCAGACTGACAGGGAACTATGGCTACACCTTC,CASRLTGNYGYTF
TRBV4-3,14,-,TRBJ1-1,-,TGCGCCAGCAGCCGCCTACAGGGTAACACTGAAGCTTTCTTT,CASSRLQGNTEAFF
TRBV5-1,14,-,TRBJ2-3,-,TGCGCCAGCAGCCGCGGGACTAGCACAGATACGCAGTATTTT,CASSRGTSTDTQYF
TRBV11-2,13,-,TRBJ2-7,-,TGTGCCAGCAGCTTGGGGGCCCGGACAGAGCAGTACTTC,CASSLGARTEQYF
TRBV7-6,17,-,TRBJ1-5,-,TGTGCCAGCAGCTTAGGAGTGGGCCGGGAAAATTATCAGCCCCAGCATTTT,CASSLGVGRENYQPQHF
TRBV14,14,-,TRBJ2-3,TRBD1,TGTGCCAGCAGCCCGGGACAGTACACAGATACGCAGTATTTT,CASSPGQYTDTQYF
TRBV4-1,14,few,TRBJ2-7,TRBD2,TGCGCCAGCAGCCAAGAAGGGACTAGTCGCGAGCAGTACTTC,CASSQEGTSREQYF
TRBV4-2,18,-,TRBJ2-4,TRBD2,TGTGCCAGCAGCCAAGATGGGCCCCCGCTAGCGGGGGAAAACATTCAGTACTTC,CASSQDGPPLAGENIQYF
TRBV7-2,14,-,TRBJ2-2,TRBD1,TGTGCCAGCAGGACTCGACAGGGTCCCGGGGAGCTGTTTTTT,CASRTRQGPGELFF
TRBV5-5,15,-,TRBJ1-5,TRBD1,TGTGCCAGCAGCTTGGGGACAGGGGGCAATCAGCCCCAGCATTTT,CASSLGTGGNQPQHF
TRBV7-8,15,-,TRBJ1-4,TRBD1,TGTGCCAGCAGCTTAAGGACAGGGTGGGATGAAAAACTGTTTTTT,CASSLRTGWDEKLFF
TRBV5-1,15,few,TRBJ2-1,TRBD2,TGCGCCAGCAGCCTCGTCGCGGGAGGGCATCTTGAGCAGTTCTTC,CASSLVAGGHLEQFF
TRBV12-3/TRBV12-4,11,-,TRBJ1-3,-,TGTGCCAGCAGCCGGGGTGACACCATATATTTT,CASSRGDTIYF
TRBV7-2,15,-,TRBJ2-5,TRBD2,TGTGCCAGCAGCTTAGTCGCGGGGGGTACGGAGACCCAGTACTTC,CASSLVAGGTETQYF
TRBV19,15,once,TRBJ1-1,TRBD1,TGTGCCAGTAGTACCAAAACAGGGGGGAACACTGAAGCTTTCTTT,CASSTKTGGNTEAFF
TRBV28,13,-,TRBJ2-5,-,TGTGCCAGTACAAAACAGATTCAAGAGACCCAGTACTTC,CASTKQIQETQYF
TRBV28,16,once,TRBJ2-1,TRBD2,TGTGCCAGCAGTTCGCACGAGCGGGGGGCTGAATGGGAGCAGTTCTTC,CASSSHERGAEWEQFF
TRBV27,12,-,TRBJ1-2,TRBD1,TGTGCCAGCAGCGGACAGGGCGGTGGCTACACCTTC,CASSGQGGGYTF
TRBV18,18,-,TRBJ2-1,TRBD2,TGTGCCAGCTCACCATTAAGCGGGAGTAGGGGAGCCTACAATGAGCAGTTCTTC,CASSPLSGSRGAYNEQFF
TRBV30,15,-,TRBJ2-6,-,TGTGCCGGGCAGGGCAGTAGCTCTGGGGCCAACGTCCTGACTTTC,CAGQGSSSGANVLTF
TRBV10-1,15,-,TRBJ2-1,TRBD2,TGCGCCAGCAGCCGAAAGCGGGGGGCCTACAATGAGCAGTTCTTC,CASSRKRGAYNEQFF
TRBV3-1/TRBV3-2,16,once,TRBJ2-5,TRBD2,TGTGCCAGCAGCCAAGTGTACGGGGGGGCCGTAGAGACCCAGTACTTC,CASSQVYGGAVETQYF
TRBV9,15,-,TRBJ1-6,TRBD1,TGTGCCAGCAGCGTAGAGGGCAGGGGGAATTCACCCCTCCACTTT,CASSVEGRGNSPLHF
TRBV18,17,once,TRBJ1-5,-,TGTGCCAGCTCACCCGCCGCGGGAGGGTTTAGCAATCAGCCCCAGCATTTT,CASSPAAGGFSNQPQHF
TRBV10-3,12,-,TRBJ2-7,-,TGTGCCATCAGGTCGGGAGTCTACGAGCAGTACTTC,CAIRSGVYEQYF
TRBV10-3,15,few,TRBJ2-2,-,TGTGCCATCAGTGAAAGGGCAAGGGGCGACGGGGAGCTGTTTTTT,CAISERARGDGELFF
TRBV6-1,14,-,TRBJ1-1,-,TGTGCCAGCAGTGAGCAGGGTGCAAACACTGAAGCTTTCTTT,CASSEQGANTEAFF
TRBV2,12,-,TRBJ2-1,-,TGTGCCAGCAGTGAAAGCGAGGCCCCGCAGTTCTTC,CASSESEAPQFF
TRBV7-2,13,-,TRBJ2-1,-,TGTGCCAGCAGCTTTACTAGGGATAATGAGCAGTTCTTC,CASSFTRDNEQFF
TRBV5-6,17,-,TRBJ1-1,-,TGTGCCAGCAGCTTGGGAACGGGGTTTGGTATAAGGACTGAAGCTTTCTTT,CASSLGTGFGIRTEAFF
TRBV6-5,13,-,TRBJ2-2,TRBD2,TGTGCCAGCGGCCGACTAGCCGGCGGGGAGCTGTTTTTT,CASGRLAGGELFF
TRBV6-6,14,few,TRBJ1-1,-,TGTGCCAGCAGTTCCCCACATAGGGGCACTGAAGCTTTCTTT,CASSSPHRGTEAFF
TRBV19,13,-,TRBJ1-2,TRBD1,TGTGCCAGTAGTATCAGACAGGGGCTAGGCTACACCTTC,CASSIRQGLGYTF
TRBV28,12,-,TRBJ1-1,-,TGTGCCAGCAGTAAGGGGTACACTGAAGCTTTCTTT,CASSKGYTEAFF
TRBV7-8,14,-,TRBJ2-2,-,TGTGCCAGCAGCGACCCGGGGAGCACCGGGGAGCTGTTTTTT,CASSDPGSTGELFF
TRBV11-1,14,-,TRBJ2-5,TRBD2,TGTGCCAGCAGCGATTTGACTAGCCCGGGGACCCAGTACTTC,CASSDLTSPGTQYF
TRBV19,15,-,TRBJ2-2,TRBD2,TGTGCCAGTAGTATATTGCTAGCGGGCACCGGGGAGCTGTTTTTT,CASSILLAGTGELFF
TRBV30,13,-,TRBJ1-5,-,TGTGCCTGGCAGCAGGGGCGCCGACAGCCCCAGCATTTT,CAWQQGRRQPQHF
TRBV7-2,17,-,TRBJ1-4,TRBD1,TGTGCCAGCAGCCGCGCCGACCCCGGGACAGGGCCTTCAAAACTGTTTTTT,CASSRADPGTGPSKLFF
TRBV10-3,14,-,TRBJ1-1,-,TGTGCCATCTCACCTGGCCCCTTGAACACTGAAGCTTTCTTT,CAISPGPLNTEAFF
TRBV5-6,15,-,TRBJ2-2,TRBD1,TGTGCCAGCAGCCGTCTCAGGGGGCGCACCGGGGAGCTGTTTTTT,CASSRLRGRTGELFF